A single sample is the source of the 29 T cell receptor beta chains below, sequenced in a study of blood T cell repertoires in COVID-19. Sequencing used immunoSEQ multiplex PCR; TCRdb keeps in-frame clones, though not all of them. The repertoire holds 150,000 to 200,000 clones, with approximately 86% as singletons. Sequencing was carried out using peripheral blood. The receptors shown here come from a man in his sixties with acute or convalescent COVID-19.

V and J are TRBV28 and TRBJ1-2, with D perhaps TRBD1 (6 bases). CDR3 length: 14 amino acids. V was clipped by 3 bases and J by 6 bases, with 14 bases between them. CDR1 is MDHEN and CDR2 is SYDVKM in the germline V gene. The DNA of the CDR3 is TGTGCCAGCAGTTTTCGGGACATATCGAATGGCTACACCTTC. As protein: CASSFRDISNGYTF.

This clone has a single count. V gene TRBV19 combines with J gene TRBJ1-1; 7 nucleotides align to TRBD1. The J segment lost 3 bases and the V segment lost 5 bases, leaving 9 bases of the junction unmatched. This CDR3 spans 15 amino acids. CDR1 is LNHDA and CDR2 is SQIVND in the germline V gene (reference sequence). CDR3 protein: CASSPRRGRDTEAFF. As DNA, the CDR3 is TGTGCCAGTAGTCCGCGAAGGGGGCGAGACACTGAAGCTTTCTTT.

J is TRBJ1-5 and V is TRBV2; maybe TRBD1 (6 bases). Deletions cut 5 bases from V and 0 bases from J, with 8 bases between. The CDR3 totals 14 residues. Germline V gene sequence: CDR1 SNHLY, CDR2 FYNNEI. DNA for the CDR3: TGTGCCAGCAGTCGACAGGTTAGCAATCAGCCCCAGCATTTT. Translating it yields CASSRQVSNQPQHF.

This rearrangement joins TRBV15 to TRBJ2-7; TRBD2 matches 10 bases. The germline CDR1 and CDR2 sequences are LNHNV and YYDKDF (reference sequence). The CDR3 spans 16 residues. J gave up 3 bases and V 3 bases, and 8 bases lay outside the gene matches. CDR3 amino acids: CATSRNLAGEGYEQYF. The CDR3 bases are TGTGCCACCAGCAGGAATCTAGCGGGAGAGGGCTACGAGCAGTACTTC.

The CDR3 protein is CASSADRGSGYGYTF. The CDR3, as DNA: TGTGCCAGCAGCGCCGACAGGGGCAGCGGCTATGGCTACACCTTC. The chain carries TRBV21-1 and TRBJ1-2; TRBD1, as called in the table, went unchecked against the DNA. TRBV21-1 is described as a pseudogene. CDR3 length: 15 amino acids.

DNA for the CDR3: TGTGCCAGCAGCGGACCCTCCTCCTACGGGGGCACTGAAGCTTTCTTT. The encoded protein is CASSGPSSYGGTEAFF. The rearrangement joins TRBV9 to TRBJ1-1; perhaps TRBD1 as D (5 bases). V was clipped by 3 bases and J by 4 bases, with 19 bases between them. Germline assignment: CDR1 SGDLS and CDR2 YYNGEE. The CDR3 is made up of 16 amino acids.

V is TRBV24-1 and J is TRBJ2-7; D perhaps matches TRBD1 (6 bases). Germline loops: CDR1 KGHDR, CDR2 SFDVKD. With 7 bases removed from V and 1 base from J, the gap between germline ends came to 16 bases. There are 15 residues in the CDR3. The CDR3 is CATSPGPRGSYEQYF. The DNA for the CDR3 is TGTGCCACCAGCCCAGGCCCCAGGGGATCCTACGAGCAGTACTTC.

The chain links TRBV11-3 to TRBJ1-3; 7 bases agree with TRBD1. Germline V gives CDR1 SGHNT, CDR2 YENEEA. The CDR3 spans 13 residues. Trimming at V came to 4 bases and at J to 4 bases, leaving 1 base not matched to a gene. The CDR3 loop reads CASSYRGGNTIYF. CDR3 bases: TGTGCCAGCAGCTACAGGGGCGGAAACACCATATATTTT.

The chain carries TRBV5-1 and TRBJ1-2; no definite D call. Looked up from germline, CDR1 is SGHRS and CDR2 is YFSETQ. The CDR3 is 13 residues long. Trimming took off 0 bases at V and 6 bases at J, with 9 bases between the two ends. The CDR3 loop reads CASSLGAGNGYTF. The CDR3 DNA reads TGCGCCAGCAGCTTGGGAGCCGGTAATGGCTACACCTTC.

V usage is TRBV24-1 and J usage is TRBJ1-4; 9 nucleotides line up with TRBD1. There are 15 residues in the CDR3. Trimming removed 4 bases from V and 6 bases from J; junction bases left unmatched: 5. The V gene's germline CDR1 is KGHDR and CDR2 SFDVKD. The CDR3 sequence is CATSDGQGRYEKLFF. The CDR3 region has the DNA TGTGCCACCAGTGACGGACAGGGGCGTTATGAAAAACTGTTTTTT.

V is TRBV2 and J is TRBJ1-1, with no clear D. V was shortened by 4 bases and J by 1 base, with 13 bases between the two germline ends. Germline CDR1 is SNHLY and CDR2 is FYNNEI. The CDR3 runs 15 residues. DNA for the CDR3: TGTGCCAGCAGTGCTACTTTAGTTGGGAACACTGAAGCTTTCTTT. It encodes CASSATLVGNTEAFF.

The chain uses TRBV9 and TRBJ1-4; no definite D call. Germline CDR1 reads SGDLS; CDR2 reads YYNGEE. V dropped 3 bases and J dropped 5 bases, with 8 bases sitting between them. The CDR3 runs 13 residues. DNA of the CDR3: TGTGCCAGCAGCGCGGTACCGAATGAAAAACTGTTTTTT. Encoded protein: CASSAVPNEKLFF.

The rearrangement uses TRBV15 and TRBJ2-7, with 8 bases lining up with TRBD1. J gave up 7 bases and V 0 bases, and 11 bases lay outside the gene matches. CDR3 length: 16 residues. Germline V gene data show CDR1 as LNHNV and CDR2 as YYDKDF (reference sequence). The CDR3 nucleotides are TGTGCCACCAGCAGAGATGGAAGCAGGGGGCAGGAGGAGCAGTACTTC. It translates to CATSRDGSRGQEEQYF.

This chain uses TRBV21-1 with TRBJ2-2; the table calls TRBD2, which could not be checked here. TRBV21-1 is designated a pseudogene. The CDR3 spans 20 residues. DNA of the CDR3: TGTGCCAGCAGCAAGGGGAGGGCGACTAGCGGGAGCCGGCTTCCCGGGGAGCTGTTTTTT. It encodes CASSKGRATSGSRLPGELFF.

This clone has a handful of counts. The rearrangement joins TRBV5-1 to TRBJ1-3, with a possible D match to TRBD1 (5 bases). Trimming took 1 base from V and 3 from J, leaving 14 bases between them. Germline V gene sequence: CDR1 SGHRS, CDR2 YFSETQ. The CDR3 is 16 residues long. The CDR3 nucleotides are TGCGCCAGCAGCTTGAACGGGGGAGGCTTTGGAAACACCATATATTTT. Its translation is CASSLNGGGFGNTIYF. Variable domain in full (rest from reference TRBV5-1 and TRBJ1-3): KAGVTQTPRYLIKTRGQQVTLSCSPISGHRSVSWYQQTPGQGLQFLFEYFSETQRNKGNFPGRFSGRQFSNSRSEMNVSTLELGDSALYLCASSLNGGGFGNTIYFGEGSWLTVV.

This clone was seen once. V usage is TRBV28 and J usage is TRBJ2-2; TRBD2 agrees at 7 bases. The CDR3 is 14 residues long. CDR1 is MDHEN and CDR2 is SYDVKM in the germline V gene. Germline trimming cut 7 bases from V and 4 bases from J; bases unmatched to any gene: 6. The CDR3 nucleotides are TGTGCCAGCATCGGCGGGAGATCCACCGGGGAGCTGTTTTTT. Amino acid sequence: CASIGGRSTGELFF.

The chain employs TRBV9 and TRBJ1-3, with a weak D call TRBD1 (5 bases). V lost 4 bases and J 0 bases, leaving 17 bases between the germline ends. Germline V gives CDR1 SGDLS, CDR2 YYNGEE. CDR3 length equals 17 residues. The DNA of the CDR3 is TGTGCCAGCAGCCCCGGGGGGAGCCTAAACTCTGGAAACACCATATATTTT. This translates into CASSPGGSLNSGNTIYF.

The J gene is TRBJ1-5, the V gene TRBV6-5; D is unresolved. The germline V gene encodes CDR1 MNHEY and CDR2 SVGAGI. The CDR3 spans 13 residues. The germline V and J ends were trimmed by 6 bases and 2 bases, with 8 bases remaining between them. CDR3 in amino acids: CASSYQGNQPQHF. CDR3 nucleotides: TGTGCCAGCAGCTATCAGGGCAATCAGCCCCAGCATTTT.

The V gene is TRBV12-2, the J gene TRBJ2-1; TRBD2 is the table's D call, not checked against the DNA. TRBV12-2 is assigned pseudogene status. The CDR3 is 16 residues long. CDR3 bases: TGTGCAAGTCGCAGCGGACTAACCAGCTCCTACAATGAGCAGTTCTTC. Translation gives CASRSGLTSSYNEQFF.

This rearrangement joins TRBV28 to TRBJ1-5, with a weak D call TRBD1 (5 bases). The CDR3 is made up of 15 amino acids. V was shortened by 7 bases and J by 5 bases, with 18 bases between the two germline ends. CDR1 and CDR2 (germline): MDHEN, SYDVKM. In DNA, the CDR3 is TGTGCCAGCACTCGACAGTGGGGTCAGGATCAGCCCCAGCATTTT. This gives the protein CASTRQWGQDQPQHF. Variable domain in full (rest from reference TRBV28 and TRBJ1-5): DVKVTQSSRYLVKRTGEKVFLECVQDMDHENMFWYRQDPGLGLRLIYFSYDVKMKEKGDIPEGYSVSREKKERFSLILESASTNQTSMYLCASTRQWGQDQPQHFGDGTRLSIL.

This sequence joins TRBV6-4 and TRBJ2-1; D unclear. Deletions cut 0 bases from V and 2 bases from J, with 8 bases between. The CDR3 runs 15 residues. Germline V gene lookup returns CDR1 MRHNA and CDR2 SNTAGT. The chain's CDR3 is CASSDSPTPYNEQFF. The CDR3 bases are TGTGCCAGCAGTGACTCTCCGACTCCCTACAATGAGCAGTTCTTC.

J is TRBJ1-4 and V is TRBV14, with TRBD1 as a possible D gene (5 bases). The CDR3 length is 14 residues. V was trimmed by 2 bases and J by 6 bases, leaving 10 bases between them. Germline assignment: CDR1 SGHDN and CDR2 FVKESK. CDR3 protein: CASSQQGFYEKLFF. Written as DNA, the CDR3 is TGTGCCAGCAGCCAACAGGGATTTTATGAAAAACTGTTTTTT.

The sample holds a few counts of this clone. The chain links TRBV5-1 to TRBJ1-1; tentatively, D is TRBD1 (5 bases). From germline, CDR1 is SGHRS and CDR2 YFSETQ. This CDR3 has 15 amino acids. V lost 2 bases, J lost 7 bases, and 18 bases lay in between. DNA of the CDR3: TGCGCCAGCAGCTTTAATTCCGGGGCGGGGGGTGAAGCTTTCTTT. Translating it yields CASSFNSGAGGEAFF. The whole variable domain, remainder taken from reference TRBV5-1 and TRBJ1-1, is KAGVTQTPRYLIKTRGQQVTLSCSPISGHRSVSWYQQTPGQGLQFLFEYFSETQRNKGNFPGRFSGRQFSNSRSEMNVSTLELGDSALYLCASSFNSGAGGEAFFGQGTRLTVV.

This chain joins TRBV7-9 and TRBJ1-2; the D is unclear. This CDR3 contains 13 residues. Germline loops: CDR1 SEHNR, CDR2 FQNEAQ (reference sequence). V lost 5 bases, J lost 7 bases, and 14 bases lay in between. CDR3 in DNA: TGTGCCAGCAGCGCCGGTACCGCCGCTGGCTACACCTTC. Its protein product is CASSAGTAAGYTF.

This chain joins TRBV9 and TRBJ2-5; 7 bases line up with TRBD2. This CDR3 is 17 amino acids long. Looked up from germline, CDR1 is SGDLS and CDR2 is YYNGEE. Unmatched junction bases numbered 11, after V lost 0 bases and J lost 3 bases. CDR3 region: CASSVGGNSAGEETQYF. The CDR3 nucleotides read TGTGCCAGCAGCGTAGGTGGGAACTCTGCGGGAGAAGAGACCCAGTACTTC.

The V call is TRBV6-6, the J call TRBJ1-1, with D maybe TRBD1 (6 bases). Trimming removed 0 bases at V and 3 bases at J, with 8 bases between. The length of the CDR3 is 14 residues. Germline V gene sequence: CDR1 MNHNY, CDR2 SVGAGI (reference sequence). The CDR3, as DNA: TGTGCCAGCAGTTACTCTAGGGGGTACACTGAAGCTTTCTTT. Encoded protein: CASSYSRGYTEAFF.

V and J are TRBV27 and TRBJ2-7; possibly TRBD1 for D (5 bases). The V end lost 6 bases, the J end lost 7 bases, and 16 bases lay between the germline ends. The CDR3 is made up of 13 amino acids. Germline values: CDR1 MNHEY, CDR2 SMNVEV (reference sequence). The CDR3 DNA is TGTGCCAGCAGCCCCCTTGCAGGGTTAGAGCAGTACTTC. It codes for CASSPLAGLEQYF.

This sequence joins TRBV2 and TRBJ1-6, with D perhaps matching TRBD1 (6 bases). Per germline, CDR1 SNHLY and CDR2 FYNNEI. V dropped 7 bases and J dropped 8 bases, with 15 bases sitting between them. This CDR3 comprises 14 residues. The CDR3 DNA is TGTGCCAGCATAAGACAGGCACGGGATTCACCCCTCCACTTT. Translated, it gives CASIRQARDSPLHF.

This chain connects TRBV3-1 (or the pseudogene TRBV3-2) to TRBJ1-3, with 8 bases fitting TRBD1. The CDR3 runs to 16 residues. The ends lost 4 bases at V and 2 bases at J; junction bases unmatched: 7. In germline, CDR1 is LGHDT, CDR2 YNNKEL (reference sequence). The chain's CDR3 is CASSPRGQGAGNTIYF. CDR3 sequence (DNA): TGTGCCAGCAGCCCCAGGGGGCAGGGGGCTGGAAACACCATATATTTT.